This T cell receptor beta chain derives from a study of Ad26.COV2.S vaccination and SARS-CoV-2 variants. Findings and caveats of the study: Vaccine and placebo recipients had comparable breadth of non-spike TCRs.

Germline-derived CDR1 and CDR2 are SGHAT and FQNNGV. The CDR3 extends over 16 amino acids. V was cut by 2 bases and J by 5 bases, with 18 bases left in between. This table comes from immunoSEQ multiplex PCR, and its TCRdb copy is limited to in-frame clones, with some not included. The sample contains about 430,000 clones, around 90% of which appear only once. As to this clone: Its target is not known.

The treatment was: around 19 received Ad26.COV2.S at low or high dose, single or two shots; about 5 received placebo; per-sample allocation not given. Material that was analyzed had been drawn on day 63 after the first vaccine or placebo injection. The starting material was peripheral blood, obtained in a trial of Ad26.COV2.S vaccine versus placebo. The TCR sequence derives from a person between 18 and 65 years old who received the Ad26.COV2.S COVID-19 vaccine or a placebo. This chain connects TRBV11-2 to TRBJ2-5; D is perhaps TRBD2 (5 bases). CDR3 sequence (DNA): TGTGCCAGCAGCTTATTACTCGGGCCCTCGGGGGAGACCCAGTACTTC. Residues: CASSLLLGPSGETQYF.